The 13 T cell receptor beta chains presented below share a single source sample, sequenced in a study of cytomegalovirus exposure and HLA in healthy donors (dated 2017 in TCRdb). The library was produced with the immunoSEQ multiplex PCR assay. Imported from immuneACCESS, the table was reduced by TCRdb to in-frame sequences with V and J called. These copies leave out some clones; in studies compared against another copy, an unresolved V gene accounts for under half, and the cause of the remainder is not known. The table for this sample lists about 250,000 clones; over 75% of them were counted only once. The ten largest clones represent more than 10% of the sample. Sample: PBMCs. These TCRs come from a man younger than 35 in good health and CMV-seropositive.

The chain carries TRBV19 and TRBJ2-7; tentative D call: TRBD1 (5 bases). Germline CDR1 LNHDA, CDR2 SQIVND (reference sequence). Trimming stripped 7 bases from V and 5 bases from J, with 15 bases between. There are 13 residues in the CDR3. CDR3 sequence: CASTPGSLNEQYF. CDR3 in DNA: TGTGCCAGTACCCCAGGGTCTTTGAACGAGCAGTACTTC.

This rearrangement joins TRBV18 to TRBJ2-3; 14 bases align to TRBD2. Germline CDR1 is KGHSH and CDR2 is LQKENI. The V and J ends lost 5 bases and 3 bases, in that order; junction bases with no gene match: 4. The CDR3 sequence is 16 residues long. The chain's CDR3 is CASSEGLAGGTDTQYF. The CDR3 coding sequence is TGTGCCAGCTCAGAAGGACTAGCGGGAGGAACAGATACGCAGTATTTT.

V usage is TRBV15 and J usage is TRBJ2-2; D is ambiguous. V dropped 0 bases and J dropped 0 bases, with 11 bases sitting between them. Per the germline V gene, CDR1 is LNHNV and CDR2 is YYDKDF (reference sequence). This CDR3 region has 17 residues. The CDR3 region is CATSRDLAAPNTGELFF. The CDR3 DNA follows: TGTGCCACCAGCAGAGATTTGGCGGCCCCGAACACCGGGGAGCTGTTTTTT.

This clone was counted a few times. The chain's CDR3 is CASSPPGRITDTQYF. As DNA, the CDR3 is TGTGCCAGCTCACCGCCGGGGCGGATCACAGATACGCAGTATTTT. The V call is TRBV18, the J call TRBJ2-3; D assignment may be TRBD1 or TRBD2 (5 bases each). Trimming left V 3 bases short and J 2 bases short, with 12 bases between. Germline loops: CDR1 KGHSH, CDR2 LQKENI. This CDR3 has 15 residues.

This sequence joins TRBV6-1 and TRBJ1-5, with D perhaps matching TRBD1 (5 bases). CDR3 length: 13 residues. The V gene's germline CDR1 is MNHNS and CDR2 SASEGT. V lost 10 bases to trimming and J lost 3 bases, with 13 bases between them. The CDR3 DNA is TGTGCCACCGGGACTTCTCCCAATCAGCCCCAGCATTTT. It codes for CATGTSPNQPQHF.

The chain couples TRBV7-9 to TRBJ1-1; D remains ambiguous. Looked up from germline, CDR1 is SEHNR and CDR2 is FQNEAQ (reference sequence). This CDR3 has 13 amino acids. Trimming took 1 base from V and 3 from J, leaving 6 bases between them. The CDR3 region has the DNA TGTGCCAGCAGCTTAGAAGCGGACACTGAAGCTTTCTTT. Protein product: CASSLEADTEAFF. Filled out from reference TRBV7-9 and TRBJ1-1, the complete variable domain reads DTGVSQNPRHKITKRGQNVTFRCDPISEHNRLYWYRQTLGQGPEFLTYFQNEAQLEKSRLLSDRFSAERPKGSFSTLEIQRTEQGDSAMYLCASSLEADTEAFFGQGTRLTVV.

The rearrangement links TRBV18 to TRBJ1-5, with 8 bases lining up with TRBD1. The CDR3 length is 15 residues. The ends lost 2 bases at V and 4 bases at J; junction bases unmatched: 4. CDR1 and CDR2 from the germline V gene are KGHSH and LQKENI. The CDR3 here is CASSPSTGVNQPQHF. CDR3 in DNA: TGTGCCAGCTCACCATCGACAGGGGTGAATCAGCCCCAGCATTTT. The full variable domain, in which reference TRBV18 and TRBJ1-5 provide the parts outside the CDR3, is NAGVMQNPRHLVRRRGQEARLRCSPMKGHSHVYWYRQLPEEGLKFMVYLQKENIIDESGMPKERFSAEFPKEGPSILRIQQVVRGDSAAYFCASSPSTGVNQPQHFGDGTRLSIL.

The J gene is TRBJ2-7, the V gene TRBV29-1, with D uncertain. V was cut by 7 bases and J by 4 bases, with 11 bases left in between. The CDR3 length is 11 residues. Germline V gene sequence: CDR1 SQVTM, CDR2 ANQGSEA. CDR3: CSGINSYEQYF. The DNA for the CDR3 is TGCAGCGGTATTAACAGTTACGAGCAGTACTTC.

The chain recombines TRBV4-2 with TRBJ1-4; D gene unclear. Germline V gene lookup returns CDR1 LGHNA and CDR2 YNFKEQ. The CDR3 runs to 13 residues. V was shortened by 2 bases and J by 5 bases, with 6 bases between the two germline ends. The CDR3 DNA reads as TGTGCCAGCAGCCAATACTCCAATGAAAAACTGTTTTTT. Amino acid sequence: CASSQYSNEKLFF.

The CDR3 is CASSQDREFYEQYF. For the CDR3, the DNA is TGTGCCAGCTCACAGGACAGGGAGTTCTACGAGCAGTACTTC. This chain connects TRBV18 to TRBJ2-7; TRBD1 matches 8 bases. Germline values: CDR1 KGHSH, CDR2 LQKENI. V was clipped by 4 bases and J by 3 bases; unmatched bases: 5. The CDR3 sequence is 14 residues long.

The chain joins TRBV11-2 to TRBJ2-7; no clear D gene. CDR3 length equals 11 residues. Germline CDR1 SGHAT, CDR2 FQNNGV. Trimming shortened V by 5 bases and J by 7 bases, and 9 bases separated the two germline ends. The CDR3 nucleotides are TGTGCCAGCAGCCACCATGGGGAGCAGTACTTC. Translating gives CASSHHGEQYF.

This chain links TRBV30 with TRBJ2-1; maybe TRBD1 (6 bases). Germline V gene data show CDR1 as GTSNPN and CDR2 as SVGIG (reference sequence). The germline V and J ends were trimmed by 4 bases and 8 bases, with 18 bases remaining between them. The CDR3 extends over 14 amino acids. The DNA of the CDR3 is TGTGCCTGGATCCCCAGGGGTAGTTCCGATGAGCAGTTCTTC. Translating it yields CAWIPRGSSDEQFF.

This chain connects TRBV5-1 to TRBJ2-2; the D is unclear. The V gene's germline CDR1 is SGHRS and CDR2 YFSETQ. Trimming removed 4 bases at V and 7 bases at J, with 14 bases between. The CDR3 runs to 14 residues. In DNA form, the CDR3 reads TGCGCCAGCAGCCCCATGGACCACAACGGGGAGCTGTTTTTT. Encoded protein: CASSPMDHNGELFF. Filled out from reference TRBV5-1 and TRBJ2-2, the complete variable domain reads KAGVTQTPRYLIKTRGQQVTLSCSPISGHRSVSWYQQTPGQGLQFLFEYFSETQRNKGNFPGRFSGRQFSNSRSEMNVSTLELGDSALYLCASSPMDHNGELFFGEGSRLTVL.